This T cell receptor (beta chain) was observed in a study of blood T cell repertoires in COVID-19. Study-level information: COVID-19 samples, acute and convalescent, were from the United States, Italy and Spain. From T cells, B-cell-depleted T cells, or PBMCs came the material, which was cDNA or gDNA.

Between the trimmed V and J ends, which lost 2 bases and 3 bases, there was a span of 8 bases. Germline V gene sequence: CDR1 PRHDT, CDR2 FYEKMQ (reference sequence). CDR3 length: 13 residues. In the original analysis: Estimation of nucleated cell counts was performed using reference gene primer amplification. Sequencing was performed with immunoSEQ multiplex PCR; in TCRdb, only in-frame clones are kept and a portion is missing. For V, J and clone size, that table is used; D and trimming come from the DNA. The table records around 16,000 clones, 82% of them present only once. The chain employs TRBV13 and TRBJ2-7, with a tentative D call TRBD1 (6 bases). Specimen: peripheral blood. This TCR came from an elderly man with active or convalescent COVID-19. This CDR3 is CASSLQGFYEQYF. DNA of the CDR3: TGTGCCAGCAGCTTACAGGGGTTCTACGAGCAGTACTTC.